Each of the 21 T cell receptor beta chains below was sequenced from the same sample in a study of human T cells and chemical hapten exposure. Documented time point: patch test 1, 2 weeks after DPC sensitization. Treatment here: therapeutic diphenylcyclopropenone sensitization with weekly scalp DPC. TCRdb used MiXCR to reprocess the RACE reads, holding one entry per CDR3 protein. The table records roughly 190,000 distinct CDR3 sequences, 20% to 25% of them present only once. The sequences come from whole blood, collected in connection with sensitization to the hapten diphenylcyclopropenone (DPC). The receptors derive from a woman aged 45-65 years with alopecia areata. Some clones in this sample may be carry-over from other donors' samples.

This clonotype occurred once. The CDR3 protein is CASKGSSGANVLTF. The CDR3 DNA reads TGCGCCAGCAAGGGCAGCTCTGGGGCCAACGTCCTGACTTTC. The chain carries TRBV5-1 and TRBJ2-6; D is uncertain. This CDR3 has 14 residues. Trimming removed 6 bases at V and 0 bases at J, with 7 bases between. Per the germline V gene, CDR1 is SGHRS and CDR2 is YFSETQ. The full variable domain, its missing parts supplied by reference TRBV5-1 and TRBJ2-6, is KAGVTQTPRYLIKTRGQQVTLSCSPISGHRSVSWYQQTPGQGLQFLFEYFSETQRNKGNFPGRFSGRQFSNSRSEMNVSTLELGDSALYLCASKGSSGANVLTFGAGSRLTVL.

The chain combines TRBV3-1 with TRBJ2-2, with D tentatively TRBD1 or TRBD2 (5 bases each). This CDR3 is 16 amino acids long. Germline assignment: CDR1 LGHDT and CDR2 YNNKEL (reference sequence). V lost 1 base and J lost 4, with 13 bases in between. CDR3 sequence (DNA): TGTGCCAGCAGCCAAGGAGGGATCCAGGGCACCGGGGAGCTGTTTTTT. Protein: CASSQGGIQGTGELFF.

This clonotype has just a few counts. This chain uses TRBV5-1 with TRBJ2-2, with D hard to call. Germline assignment: CDR1 SGHRS and CDR2 YFSETQ. V shed 5 bases and J shed 6 bases, with 20 bases lying between them. This CDR3 region has 16 residues. The CDR3 bases are TGCGCCAGCAGTTACCGTTCCGAACTTACTGCCGGGGAGCTGTTTTTT. Translating gives CASSYRSELTAGELFF.

This clonotype was detected ten times or more. As DNA, the CDR3 is TGTGCCAGCAGCCATATTGGACGGAAGGCTATGAACACTGAAGCTTTCTTT. This translates into CASSHIGRKAMNTEAFF. The chain combines TRBV11-2 with TRBJ1-1; D remains unclear. CDR3 size: 17 residues. Germline lookup yields CDR1 SGHAT and CDR2 FQNNGV. The V end was cut by 5 bases, the J end by 0 bases, with 19 bases between.

The gene calls are TRBV12-3 or TRBV12-4 and TRBJ2-7; weak D call: TRBD1 (5 bases). The V gene lost 5 bases and the J gene lost 6 bases, with 17 bases spanning the gap. The CDR3 is 14 residues long. The DNA of the CDR3 is TGTGCCAGCAGTCCAGCGTGGGGCCTGGGCGAGCAGTACTTC. Amino acids: CASSPAWGLGEQYF.

This clonotype appeared a few times. This chain connects TRBV7-9 to TRBJ2-1, with 9 bases matching TRBD2. Germline CDR1 is SEHNR and CDR2 is FQNEAQ (reference sequence). V lost 5 bases to trimming and J lost 8 bases; unmatched junction nucleotides: 10. The CDR3 is 15 amino acids. CDR3 in DNA: TGTGCCAGCAGCACACTAAGCGGGAGGAGAGATGAGCAGTTCTTC. Its protein is CASSTLSGRRDEQFF.

Only a few counts were recorded for this clonotype. The chain carries TRBV5-1 and TRBJ2-7; 8 bases are a match to TRBD2. With 5 bases clipped from V and 0 bases from J, the junction kept 7 bases outside the gene matches. The CDR3 runs 15 residues. In germline, CDR1 is SGHRS, CDR2 YFSETQ. CDR3 DNA sequence: TGCGCCAGCAGAGTGAGCGGGGGAAGCTCCTACGAGCAGTACTTC. The encoded protein is CASRVSGGSSYEQYF.

This clonotype was detected ten times or more. This chain uses TRBV5-1 with TRBJ1-4, with D perhaps TRBD1 (5 bases). CDR3 length: 14 residues. Deletions cut 3 bases from V and 0 bases from J, with 6 bases between. CDR1 SGHRS and CDR2 YFSETQ come from the germline V gene. The CDR3 DNA reads TGCGCCAGCAGCTCGACAGCAACTAATGAAAAACTGTTTTTT. Its translation: CASSSTATNEKLFF.

The chain links TRBV12-3 or TRBV12-4 to TRBJ2-3; D is unresolved. Trimming removed 3 bases at V and 5 bases at J, with 6 bases between. The CDR3 consists of 12 residues. CDR3 sequence (DNA): TGTGCCAGCAGTTTTAGAGTAGATACGCAGTATTTT. Translation gives CASSFRVDTQYF.

The chain joins TRBV5-1 to TRBJ2-1; a weak D match, TRBD2 (6 bases). V was trimmed by 3 bases and J by 0 bases, leaving 10 bases between them. Germline CDR1 is SGHRS and CDR2 is YFSETQ. The CDR3 sequence is 15 residues long. CDR3 DNA sequence: TGCGCCAGCAGCTCCTATAGCGGCTCCTACAATGAGCAGTTCTTC. This sequence encodes CASSSYSGSYNEQFF.

This chain joins TRBV20-1 and TRBJ2-7, with 8 bases matching TRBD1. This CDR3 has 13 amino acids. With V trimmed by 5 bases and J by 6 bases, 9 bases remained unmatched. Germline CDR1 reads DFQATT; CDR2 reads SNEGSKA (reference sequence). CDR3 sequence: CSAQNDRGTEQYF. CDR3 coding DNA: TGCAGTGCTCAAAACGACAGGGGTACCGAGCAGTACTTC.

The V gene is TRBV7-9, the J gene TRBJ2-7; D is perhaps TRBD2 (6 bases). The V end lost 5 bases, the J end lost 12 bases, and 23 bases lay between the germline ends. CDR3 length equals 14 residues. Germline CDR1 SEHNR, CDR2 FQNEAQ (reference sequence). The DNA for the CDR3 is TGTGCCAGCAGCGATCCGGGACTCGGACCCGGGTGGTACTTC. This encodes CASSDPGLGPGWYF.

The V and J genes are TRBV28 and TRBJ1-2; 8 bases fit TRBD1. There are 15 residues in the CDR3. V was pared by 5 bases and J by 4 bases, with 9 bases of the junction left unmatched. The germline gives CDR1 MDHEN, CDR2 SYDVKM. The CDR3 coding sequence is TGTGCCAGCAGTCCCCCGGACAGGGACCTCTATGGCTACACCTTC. Translated, it gives CASSPPDRDLYGYTF.

The genes are TRBV24-1 and TRBJ2-1; the match to TRBD2 covers 11 bases. This CDR3 comprises 17 residues. V trimming: 6 bases; J trimming: 10 bases; junction bases outside the gene matches: 16. Per germline, CDR1 KGHDR and CDR2 SFDVKD. The DNA of the CDR3 is TGTGCCACCAGTCCCTCCACGACTAGCGGGATAAGAGGAGAGCAGTTCTTC. Protein sequence: CATSPSTTSGIRGEQFF.

This clonotype came up a few times. The rearrangement links TRBV12-3 or TRBV12-4 to TRBJ1-5; D is ambiguous. The CDR3 is 13 amino acids. The ends were cut back, 2 bases at V and 5 bases at J, with 7 bases in the middle. Here the CDR3 DNA reads TGTGCCAGCAGTTTAACTGAATATCAGCCCCAGCATTTT. Translation: CASSLTEYQPQHF.

The V call is TRBV29-1, the J call TRBJ2-7; 13 bases are a match to TRBD2. The CDR3 is made up of 14 amino acids. The ends lost 4 bases at V and 6 bases at J; junction bases unmatched: 6. From germline, CDR1 is SQVTM and CDR2 ANQGSEA. This CDR3 reads CSVGLTSGRFEQYF. CDR3 DNA sequence: TGCAGCGTTGGTTTGACTAGCGGGAGGTTCGAGCAGTACTTC.

This clonotype was recorded many times. V is TRBV11-2 and J is TRBJ2-3, with 7 bases identical to TRBD2. Trimming at V came to 5 bases and at J to 3 bases, leaving 8 bases not matched to a gene. Germline V gene data show CDR1 as SGHAT and CDR2 as FQNNGV. The CDR3 is made up of 15 amino acids. In DNA, the CDR3 is TGTGCCAGCAGCCCTTTGGCGGGAGCGACAGATACGCAGTATTTT. This sequence encodes CASSPLAGATDTQYF.

At least ten counts were recorded for this clonotype. The chain couples TRBV6-2 or TRBV6-3 to TRBJ2-1, with a weak D call TRBD2 (5 bases). The CDR3 covers 12 residues. The germline V and J ends were trimmed by 7 bases and 13 bases, with 17 bases remaining between them. CDR1 is MNHEY, CDR2 SVGEGT, per germline. In DNA, the CDR3 is TGTGCCAGCACCGTAAGGGCGGGCATACAGTTCTTC. This gives the protein CASTVRAGIQFF.

This clonotype was seen a few times. V gene TRBV28 combines with J gene TRBJ2-5; D might be TRBD2 (5 bases). There are 11 residues in the CDR3. Germline V gene lookup returns CDR1 MDHEN and CDR2 SYDVKM. V gave up 6 bases and J gave up 3 bases, with 5 bases separating them. The CDR3 DNA sequence: TGTGCCAGCAGGGAGGAAGAGACCCAGTACTTC. Protein product: CASREEETQYF.

This chain connects TRBV29-1 to TRBJ2-1; D gene unclear. CDR1 is SQVTM, CDR2 ANQGSEA, per germline. The CDR3 extends over 12 amino acids. V gave up 8 bases and J gave up 5 bases, with 13 bases separating them. Here the CDR3 DNA reads TGCAGCCCCGACGGCGGCCACAATGAGCAGTTCTTC. Encoded protein: CSPDGGHNEQFF.

The chain combines TRBV12-3 or TRBV12-4 with TRBJ2-1; 7 bases are shared with TRBD2. The length of the CDR3 is 16 residues. V lost 5 bases and J lost 4; bases outside the gene matches: 11. The DNA of the CDR3 is TGTGCCAGCAGTCGCGGGGGAGGGCTGGGGTACAATGAGCAGTTCTTC. Its protein product is CASSRGGGLGYNEQFF.